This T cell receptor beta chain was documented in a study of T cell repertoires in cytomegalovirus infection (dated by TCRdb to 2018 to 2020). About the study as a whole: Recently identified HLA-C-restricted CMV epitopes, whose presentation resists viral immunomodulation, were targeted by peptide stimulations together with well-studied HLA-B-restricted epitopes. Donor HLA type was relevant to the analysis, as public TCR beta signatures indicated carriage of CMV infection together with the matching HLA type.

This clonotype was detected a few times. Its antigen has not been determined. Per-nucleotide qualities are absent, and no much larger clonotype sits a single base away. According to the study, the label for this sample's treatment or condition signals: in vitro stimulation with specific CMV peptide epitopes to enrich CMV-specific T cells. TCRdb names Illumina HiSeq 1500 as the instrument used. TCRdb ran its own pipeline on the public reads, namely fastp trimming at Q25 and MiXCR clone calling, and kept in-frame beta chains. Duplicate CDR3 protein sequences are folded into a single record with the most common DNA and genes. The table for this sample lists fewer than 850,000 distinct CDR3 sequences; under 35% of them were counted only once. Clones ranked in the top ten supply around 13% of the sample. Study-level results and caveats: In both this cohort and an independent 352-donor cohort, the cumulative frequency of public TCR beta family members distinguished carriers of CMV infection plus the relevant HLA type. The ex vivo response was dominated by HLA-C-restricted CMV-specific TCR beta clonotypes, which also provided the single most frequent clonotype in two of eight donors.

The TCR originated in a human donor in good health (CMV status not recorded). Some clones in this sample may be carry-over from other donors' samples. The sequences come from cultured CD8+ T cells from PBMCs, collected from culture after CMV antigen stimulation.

The CDR3 loop reads CASSFTGAHTDTQYF. The nucleotide sequence is given as TGTGCCAGCAGCTTCACAGGGGCGCACACAGATACGCAGTATTTT. The chain is made from TRBV7-3 and TRBJ2-3; 7 nucleotides in the junction match TRBD1. At the junction V is shortened by 3 bases and J by 2 bases; bases outside the gene matches: 5. Taken from cysteine to phenylalanine, the CDR3 has 15 residues. The kept DNA is CDR3 alone, 45 bases in frame from the first base. CDR1 and CDR2 (SGHTA, FQGTGA) derive from the germline V gene.